This TCR beta chain was profiled in a study of OX40 agonist ivuxolimab in advanced cancers. TCRdb's table, derived via immunoSEQ multiplex PCR, lists solely in-frame clones and lacks some. The table has 45,000 to 65,000 clones, 70% to 90% seen once. The V gene lost 5 bases and the J gene lost 7 bases, with 17 bases spanning the gap. From germline, CDR1 is MNHEY and CDR2 SVGAGI. There are 15 residues in the CDR3. This chain joins TRBV6-5 and TRBJ1-4; D perhaps matches TRBD1 (5 bases). This material consisted of CD4+ or CD8+ T cells sorted from blood, taken in a trial of the OX40 agonist ivuxolimab. This receptor was obtained from an adult with an advanced solid tumor such as melanoma, head and neck, liver or kidney cancer. CDR3 nucleotides: TGTGCCAGCAGTACCACCGGGGCCAACGGTGAAAAACTGTTTTTT. It encodes CASSTTGANGEKLFF.